Presented here are 9 T cell receptor beta chains from one specimen sequenced in a study of T cells after yellow fever vaccination. One entry per CDR3 protein results from TCRdb running MiXCR on the 5' RACE reads. Of 510,000 or so distinct CDR3 sequences listed, 15% to 20% were seen once; the top ten hold roughly an eighth. The material was PBMCs, obtained 15 days after the yellow fever booster vaccination. The receptors stem from a man aged 25 to 40 who received the YFV17D yellow fever vaccine.

This clonotype was observed many times. The chain carries TRBV12-3 or TRBV12-4 and TRBJ2-1; 11 bases match TRBD2. Germline trimming cut 2 bases from V and 4 bases from J; bases unmatched to any gene: 1. The CDR3 contains 15 residues. The CDR3 sequence is CASSLTSGGYNEQFF. DNA for the CDR3: TGTGCCAGCAGTTTAACTAGCGGGGGATACAATGAGCAGTTCTTC.

This clonotype came up a few times. The gene calls are TRBV18 and TRBJ2-3; D is undetermined. The CDR3 loop spans 13 amino acids. Trimming stripped 2 bases from V and 4 bases from J, with 7 bases between. Germline-derived CDR1 and CDR2 are KGHSH and LQKENI. CDR3 sequence: CASSPNSADTQYF. The DNA for the CDR3 is TGTGCCAGCTCACCAAACAGTGCAGATACGCAGTATTTT.

The chain uses TRBV27 and TRBJ2-4; D possibly matches TRBD1 or TRBD2 (6 bases each). V was clipped by 4 bases and J by 8 bases, with 21 bases between them. Germline V lookup: CDR1 MNHEY, CDR2 SMNVEV (reference sequence). CDR3 length: 16 residues. CDR3 coding DNA: TGTGCCAGCAGTTGGAGAGGGACATGGGGGGTAGACATTCAGTACTTC. Protein: CASSWRGTWGVDIQYF.

This clonotype was counted between two and nine times. The J gene is TRBJ2-7, the V gene TRBV12-3 or TRBV12-4; D possibly corresponds to TRBD1 (6 bases). The V and J ends lost 3 bases and 2 bases respectively, with 11 bases between them. This CDR3 comprises 14 residues. CDR3 region: CASSFPGATYEQYF. The DNA of the CDR3 is TGTGCCAGCAGTTTCCCAGGGGCCACCTACGAGCAGTACTTC.

This rearrangement joins TRBV18 to TRBJ2-6; D ambiguous. The germline V gene encodes CDR1 KGHSH and CDR2 LQKENI. V lost 2 bases and J 0 bases, leaving 8 bases between the germline ends. This CDR3 region has 16 residues. CDR3 sequence: CASSPARNSGANVLTF. CDR3 coding DNA: TGTGCCAGCTCACCAGCCAGAAACTCTGGGGCCAACGTCCTGACTTTC.

This rearrangement joins TRBV15 to TRBJ2-7, with 7 bases identical to TRBD1. The CDR3 spans 12 residues. Trimming cost V 2 bases and J 7 bases; bases outside gene matches: 2. Germline V CDR1 and CDR2: LNHNV, YYDKDF (reference sequence). CDR3 sequence reads: CATSRWDREQYF. CDR3 nucleotides: TGTGCCACCAGCAGATGGGACAGAGAGCAGTACTTC.

J is TRBJ2-4 and V is TRBV12-3 or TRBV12-4; the D gene is possibly TRBD1 (5 bases). V was trimmed by 8 bases and J by 2 bases, leaving 7 bases between them. This CDR3 has 12 residues. CDR3 bases: TGTGCCAGCGCAGGGACCAAAAACATTCAGTACTTC. Protein: CASAGTKNIQYF.

The chain couples TRBV18 to TRBJ2-1; D is unresolved. V lost 2 bases to trimming and J lost 11 bases, with 16 bases between them. Per the germline V gene, CDR1 is KGHSH and CDR2 is LQKENI. The CDR3 runs 14 residues. The CDR3 DNA follows: TGTGCCAGCTCACCAGCGGAGACTGACGGCCAGCAGTTCTTC. Translated: CASSPAETDGQQFF. The whole variable domain, remainder taken from reference TRBV18 and TRBJ2-1, is NAGVMQNPRHLVRRRGQEARLRCSPMKGHSHVYWYRQLPEEGLKFMVYLQKENIIDESGMPKERFSAEFPKEGPSILRIQQVVRGDSAAYFCASSPAETDGQQFFGPGTRLTVL.

The J gene is TRBJ2-7, the V gene TRBV7-9, with a weak D call TRBD2 (5 bases). The CDR3 consists of 15 residues. The germline V and J ends were trimmed by 1 base and 0 bases, with 10 bases remaining between them. Germline V gene data show CDR1 as SEHNR and CDR2 as FQNEAQ (reference sequence). The CDR3 protein is CASSLDQRFSYEQYF. CDR3 nucleotides: TGTGCCAGCAGCTTAGACCAGCGGTTCTCCTACGAGCAGTACTTC.